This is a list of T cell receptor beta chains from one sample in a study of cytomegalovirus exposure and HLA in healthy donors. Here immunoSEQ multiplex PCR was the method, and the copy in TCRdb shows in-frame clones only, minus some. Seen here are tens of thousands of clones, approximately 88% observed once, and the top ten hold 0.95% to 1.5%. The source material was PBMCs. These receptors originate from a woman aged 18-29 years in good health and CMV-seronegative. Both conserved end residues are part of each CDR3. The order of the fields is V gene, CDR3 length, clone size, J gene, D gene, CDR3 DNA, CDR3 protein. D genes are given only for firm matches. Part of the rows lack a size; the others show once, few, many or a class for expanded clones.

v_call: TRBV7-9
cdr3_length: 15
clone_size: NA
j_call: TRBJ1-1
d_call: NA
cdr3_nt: TGTGCCAGCAGCGGAAGACGGGGGGGGAACACTGAAGCTTTCTTT
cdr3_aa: CASSGRRGGNTEAFF

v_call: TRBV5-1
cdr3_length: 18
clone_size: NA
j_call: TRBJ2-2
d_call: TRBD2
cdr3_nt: TGCGCCAGCAGCTTTAGTTCAGGACTAGCTCGTTCCCCCGGGGAGCTGTTTTTT
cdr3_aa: CASSFSSGLARSPGELFF

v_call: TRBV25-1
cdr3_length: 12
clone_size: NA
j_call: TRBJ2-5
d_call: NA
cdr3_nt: TGTGCCAGCAGTGAGGCACAAGAGACCCAGTACTTC
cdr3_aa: CASSEAQETQYF

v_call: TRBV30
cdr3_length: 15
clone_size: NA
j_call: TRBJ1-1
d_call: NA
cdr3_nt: TGTGCCTGGCACCAGGGGACGTATTCGGACACTGAAGCTTTCTTT
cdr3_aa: CAWHQGTYSDTEAFF

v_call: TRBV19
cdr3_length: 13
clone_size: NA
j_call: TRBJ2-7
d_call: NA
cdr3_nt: TGTGCCAGTAGTACCGGGGGGCGCGGCGAGCAGTACTTC
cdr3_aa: CASSTGGRGEQYF

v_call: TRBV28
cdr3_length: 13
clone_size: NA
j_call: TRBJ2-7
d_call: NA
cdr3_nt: TGTGCCAGCAGGTCAGGGGCAAAATACGAGCAGTACTTC
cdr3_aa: CASRSGAKYEQYF

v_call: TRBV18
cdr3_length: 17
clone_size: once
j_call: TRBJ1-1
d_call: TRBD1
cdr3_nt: TGTGCCAGCTCACCCCCCGGACAGGGAGGTTGGAACACTGAAGCTTTCTTT
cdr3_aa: CASSPPGQGGWNTEAFF

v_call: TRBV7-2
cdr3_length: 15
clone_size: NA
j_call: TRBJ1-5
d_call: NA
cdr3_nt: TGTGCCAGCAGCAAGAACGGGGGGCACGGTCAGCCCCAGCATTTT
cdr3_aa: CASSKNGGHGQPQHF

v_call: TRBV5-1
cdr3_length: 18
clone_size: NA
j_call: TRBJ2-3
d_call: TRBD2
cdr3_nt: TGCGCCAGCAGCCTGACTAGCGGGGGAGGCGTGAGCACAGATACGCAGTATTTT
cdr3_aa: CASSLTSGGGVSTDTQYF

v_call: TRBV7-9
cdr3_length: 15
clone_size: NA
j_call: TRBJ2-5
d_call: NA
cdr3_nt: TGTGCCAGCAGCACGCCCCAGAGGCCCGGGGAGACCCAGTACTTC
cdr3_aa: CASSTPQRPGETQYF

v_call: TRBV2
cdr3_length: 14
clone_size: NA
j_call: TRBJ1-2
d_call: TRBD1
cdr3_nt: TGTGCCAGCAGGCTGACAGGGGCTCGGGGTGGCTACACCTTC
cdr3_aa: CASRLTGARGGYTF

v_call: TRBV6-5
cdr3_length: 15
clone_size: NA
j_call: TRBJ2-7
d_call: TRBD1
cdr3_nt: TGTGCCACCAGTGCCCTGGGGACAGGAGTGAACGAGCAGTACTTC
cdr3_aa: CATSALGTGVNEQYF

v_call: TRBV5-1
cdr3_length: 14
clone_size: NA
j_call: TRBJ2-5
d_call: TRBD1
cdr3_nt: TGCGCCAGCAGCCCGACAGGGGACCGGGAGACCCAGTACTTC
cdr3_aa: CASSPTGDRETQYF

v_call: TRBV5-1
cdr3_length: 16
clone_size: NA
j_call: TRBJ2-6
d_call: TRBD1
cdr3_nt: TGCGCCAGCAGCCTTAACGGACAGGCTATCTACGACGTCCTGACTTTC
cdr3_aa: CASSLNGQAIYDVLTF

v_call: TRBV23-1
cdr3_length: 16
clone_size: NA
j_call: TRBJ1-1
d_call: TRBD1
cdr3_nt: TGCGCCCGCAATGATACCCGACAGGGGGTAAACACTGAAGCTTTCTTT
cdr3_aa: CARNDTRQGVNTEAFF

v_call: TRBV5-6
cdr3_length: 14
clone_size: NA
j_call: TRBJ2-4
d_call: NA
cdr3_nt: TGTGCCAGCAGCTTGTGGACCGGGGGAAACATTCAGTACTTC
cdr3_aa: CASSLWTGGNIQYF

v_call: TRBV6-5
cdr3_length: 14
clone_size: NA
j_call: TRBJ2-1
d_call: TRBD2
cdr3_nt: TGTGCCAGCAGAGTCCAGCGGGATTTCGATGAGCAGTTCTTC
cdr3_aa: CASRVQRDFDEQFF

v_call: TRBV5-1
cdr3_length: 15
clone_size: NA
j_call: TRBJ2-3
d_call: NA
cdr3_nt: TGCGCCAGCAGCTCGGGACAAACTAGCACAGATACGCAGTATTTT
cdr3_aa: CASSSGQTSTDTQYF

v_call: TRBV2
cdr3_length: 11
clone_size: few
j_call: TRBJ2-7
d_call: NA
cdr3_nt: TGTGCCAGCAGTGTTCGGGACGAGCAGTACTTC
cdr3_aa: CASSVRDEQYF

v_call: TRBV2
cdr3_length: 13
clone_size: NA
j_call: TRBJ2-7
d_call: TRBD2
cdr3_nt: TGTGCCAGCAGTGGGGAGGGCCCCTACGAGCAGTACTTC
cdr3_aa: CASSGEGPYEQYF

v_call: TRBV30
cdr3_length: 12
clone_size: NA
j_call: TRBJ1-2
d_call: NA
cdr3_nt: TGTGCCTGGAATACTGGGAGAGGCGGCTACACCTTC
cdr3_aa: CAWNTGRGGYTF

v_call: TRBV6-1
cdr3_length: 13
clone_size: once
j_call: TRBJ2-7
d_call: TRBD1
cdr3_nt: TGTGCCAGCAGCCCAAAACAGGGGTTTGAGCAGTACTTC
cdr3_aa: CASSPKQGFEQYF

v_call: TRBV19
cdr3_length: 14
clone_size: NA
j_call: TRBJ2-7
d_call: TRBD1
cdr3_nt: TGTGCCAGTAGTATAAACAGGGGCCCCTACGAGCAGTACTTC
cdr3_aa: CASSINRGPYEQYF

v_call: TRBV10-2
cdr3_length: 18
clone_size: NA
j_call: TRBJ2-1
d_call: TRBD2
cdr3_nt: TGCGCCAGCAGTGTTTCGACTAGCGGGGGCAGCTCCTACAATGAGCAGTTCTTC
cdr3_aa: CASSVSTSGGSSYNEQFF

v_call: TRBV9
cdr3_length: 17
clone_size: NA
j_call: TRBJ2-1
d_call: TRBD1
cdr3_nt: TGTGCCAGCAGCGTAGCCCCCCCCGGACAGGGGGAGAATGAGCAGTTCTTC
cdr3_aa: CASSVAPPGQGENEQFF

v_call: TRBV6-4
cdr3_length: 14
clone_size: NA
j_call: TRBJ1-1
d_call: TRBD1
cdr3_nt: TGTGCCAGCAACCCTTTCAGGGGGCATGTTGAAGCTTTCTTT
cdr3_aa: CASNPFRGHVEAFF

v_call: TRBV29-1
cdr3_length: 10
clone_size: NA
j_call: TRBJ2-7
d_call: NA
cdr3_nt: TGCAGCGTTGCTACCCACGAGCAGTACTTC
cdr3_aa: CSVATHEQYF

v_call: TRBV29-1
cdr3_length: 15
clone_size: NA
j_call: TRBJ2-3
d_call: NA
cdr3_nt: TGCAGCGTCGCGGGCACAGAGACCCGCCCAGATACGCAGTATTTT
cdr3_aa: CSVAGTETRPDTQYF

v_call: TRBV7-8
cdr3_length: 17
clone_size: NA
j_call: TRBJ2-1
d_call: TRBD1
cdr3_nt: TGTGCCAGCAGCCACAACCCGACAGGGGAATCCTACAATGAGCAGTTCTTC
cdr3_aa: CASSHNPTGESYNEQFF

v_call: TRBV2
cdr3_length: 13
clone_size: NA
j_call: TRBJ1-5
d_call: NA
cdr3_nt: TGTGCCAGCAGTTGGGACACAAATCAGCCCCAGCATTTT
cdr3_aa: CASSWDTNQPQHF

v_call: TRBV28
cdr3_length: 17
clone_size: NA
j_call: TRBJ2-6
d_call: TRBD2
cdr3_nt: TGTGCCAGCAGTTTCTACCTAGCGGTCTCTGGGGCCAACGTCCTGACTTTC
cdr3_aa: CASSFYLAVSGANVLTF

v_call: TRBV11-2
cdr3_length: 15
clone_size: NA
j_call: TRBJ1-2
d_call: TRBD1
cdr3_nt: TGTGCCAGCAGCTTCGACGGGACAGGGGGCTATGGCTACACCTTC
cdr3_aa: CASSFDGTGGYGYTF

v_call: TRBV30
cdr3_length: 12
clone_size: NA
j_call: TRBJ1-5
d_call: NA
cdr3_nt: TGTGCCTGGGGACAGATCAATCAGCCCCAGCATTTT
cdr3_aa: CAWGQINQPQHF

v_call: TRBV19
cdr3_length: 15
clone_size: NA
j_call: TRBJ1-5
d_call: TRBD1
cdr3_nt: TGTGCCAGTAGTTCTCAAGGGGGCCAGGGGCAGCCCCAGCATTTT
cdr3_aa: CASSSQGGQGQPQHF

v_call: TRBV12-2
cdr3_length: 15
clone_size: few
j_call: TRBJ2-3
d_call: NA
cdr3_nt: TGTGCAAGTCGCTTACTAGCGGGGGGCACAGATACGCAGTATTTT
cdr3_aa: CASRLLAGGTDTQYF

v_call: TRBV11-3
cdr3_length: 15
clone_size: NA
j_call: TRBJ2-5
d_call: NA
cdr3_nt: TGTGCCAGCAGCCATGGGGGACTCGTGAAAGAGACCCAGTACTTC
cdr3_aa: CASSHGGLVKETQYF

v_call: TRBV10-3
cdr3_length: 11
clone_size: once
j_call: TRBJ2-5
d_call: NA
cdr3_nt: TGTGCCATCAGCAACGGAGAGACCCAGTACTTC
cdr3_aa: CAISNGETQYF

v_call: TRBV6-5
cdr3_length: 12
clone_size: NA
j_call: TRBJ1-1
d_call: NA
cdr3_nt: TGTGCCAGCAGGGCCGGCGGGACTGAAGCTTTCTTT
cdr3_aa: CASRAGGTEAFF

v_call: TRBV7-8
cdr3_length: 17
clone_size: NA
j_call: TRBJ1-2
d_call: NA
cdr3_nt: TGTGCCAGCAGCCAGGTGATTGACAGGACCCTTAACTATGGCTACACCTTC
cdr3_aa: CASSQVIDRTLNYGYTF

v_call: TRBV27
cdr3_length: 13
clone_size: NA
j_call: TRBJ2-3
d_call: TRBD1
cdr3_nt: TGTGCCAGCAGTAAAACAGGGACAGGTACGCAGTATTTT
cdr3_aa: CASSKTGTGTQYF

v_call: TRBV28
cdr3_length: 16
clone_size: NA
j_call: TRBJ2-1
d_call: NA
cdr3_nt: TGTGCCAGCAGTTTCGCGGGGGCCAGGACCTACAATGAGCAGTTCTTC
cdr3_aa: CASSFAGARTYNEQFF

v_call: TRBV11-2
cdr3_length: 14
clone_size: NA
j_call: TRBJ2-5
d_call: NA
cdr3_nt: TGTGCCAGCAGCTTAAGGGGGACCCAAGAGACCCAGTACTTC
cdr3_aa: CASSLRGTQETQYF

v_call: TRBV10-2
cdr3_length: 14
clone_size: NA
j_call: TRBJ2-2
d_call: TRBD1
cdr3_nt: TGCGCCAGCGACAGGGGAGGTAACACCGGGGAGCTGTTTTTT
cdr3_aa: CASDRGGNTGELFF

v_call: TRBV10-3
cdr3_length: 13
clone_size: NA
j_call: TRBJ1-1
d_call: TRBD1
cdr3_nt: TGTGCCACCTTGGGACAGGGGAACACTGAAGCTTTCTTT
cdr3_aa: CATLGQGNTEAFF

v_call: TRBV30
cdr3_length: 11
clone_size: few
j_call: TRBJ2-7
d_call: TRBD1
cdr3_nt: TGTGCCTGGAGTGTACTTGGGACAGTGTACTTC
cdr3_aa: CAWSVLGTVYF

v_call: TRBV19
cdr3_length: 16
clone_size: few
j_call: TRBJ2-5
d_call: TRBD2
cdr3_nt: TGTGCCAGTAGTAAGGCTAGCGGGGGGGCCCGGGAGACCCAGTACTTC
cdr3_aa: CASSKASGGARETQYF